The 15 T cell receptor beta chains in this list originate from one sample, sequenced in a study of blood T cell repertoires in COVID-19. Method: immunoSEQ multiplex PCR; TCRdb's copy keeps in-frame clones and lacks some. The profile shows approximately 160,000 clones, 65% to 80% of them singletons. Material: peripheral blood. Receptors were obtained from a man in his sixties with acute or convalescent COVID-19.

V and J are TRBV3-1 (or the pseudogene TRBV3-2) and TRBJ1-5; D is possibly TRBD1 (5 bases). The V end was cut by 1 base, the J end by 4 bases, with 8 bases between. The CDR3 contains 14 residues. Germline lookup yields CDR1 LGHDT and CDR2 YNNKEL (reference sequence). In DNA form, the CDR3 reads TGTGCCAGCAGCCAAGCAGGGCCAAATCAGCCCCAGCATTTT. It codes for CASSQAGPNQPQHF.

J is TRBJ2-6 and V is TRBV5-4, with D tentatively TRBD2 (5 bases). Germline V gene sequence: CDR1 SGHNT, CDR2 YYREEE (reference sequence). This CDR3 region has 17 residues. The germline V and J ends were trimmed by 4 bases and 0 bases, with 14 bases remaining between them. Here the CDR3 reads CASSGGAPSSGANVLTF. The CDR3 nucleotides are TGTGCCAGCAGCGGAGGTGCCCCCAGCTCTGGGGCCAACGTCCTGACTTTC.

This clone occurred a few times. The chain is built from TRBV11-2 and TRBJ2-3; TRBD1 might be the D (5 bases). Germline V gene sequence: CDR1 SGHAT, CDR2 FQNNGV. Trimming stripped 5 bases from V and 0 bases from J, with 12 bases between. This CDR3 comprises 15 residues. The CDR3, as DNA: TGTGCCAGCAGCCCCGGACACCGAAGCACAGATACGCAGTATTTT. This translates into CASSPGHRSTDTQYF.

The CDR3 is CAISTGGNSNQPQHF. The CDR3, as DNA: TGTGCCATCAGTACAGGGGGGAATAGCAATCAGCCCCAGCATTTT. V is TRBV10-3 and J is TRBJ1-5; 8 nucleotides align to TRBD1. CDR1 and CDR2 (germline): ENHRY, SYGVKD. This CDR3 contains 15 residues. V was pared by 5 bases and J by 0 bases, with 3 bases of the junction left unmatched.

V gene TRBV5-1 combines with J gene TRBJ2-7; 7 positions match TRBD1. V shed 3 bases and J 5 bases; nucleotides not matched to a gene: 8. Germline V CDR1 and CDR2: SGHRS, YFSETQ. The CDR3 is made up of 14 amino acids. The CDR3 is CASSSLTGTDEQYF. The CDR3 coding sequence is TGCGCCAGCAGCTCCTTGACAGGGACCGACGAGCAGTACTTC.

The CDR3 sequence is CATSDSGQGHEQFF. CDR3 DNA sequence: TGTGCCACCAGTGATTCGGGACAGGGCCATGAGCAGTTCTTC. The rearrangement joins TRBV24-1 to TRBJ2-1; 9 bases match TRBD1. This CDR3 spans 14 amino acids. CDR1 KGHDR and CDR2 SFDVKD come from the germline V gene. V lost 2 bases and J lost 8; bases outside the gene matches: 3.

The rearrangement links TRBV6-5 to TRBJ1-6; TRBD1 matches at 7 bases. J lost 9 bases, V lost 2 bases, and 7 bases had no gene match. The CDR3 loop spans 15 amino acids. In germline, CDR1 is MNHEY, CDR2 SVGAGI. This chain's CDR3 is CASSYRNRGGSPLHF. CDR3 nucleotides: TGTGCCAGCAGTTACCGGAACAGGGGAGGTTCACCCCTCCACTTT.

This sequence joins TRBV6-5 and TRBJ1-4, with a weak D call TRBD1 (6 bases). The V gene's germline CDR1 is MNHEY and CDR2 SVGAGI. V was clipped by 7 bases and J by 2 bases, with 14 bases between them. The CDR3 has 15 residues. The CDR3 region is CASNSWTATNEKLFF. The CDR3 coding sequence is TGTGCCAGCAACTCATGGACAGCTACTAATGAAAAACTGTTTTTT.

The chain employs TRBV3-1 (or the pseudogene TRBV3-2) and TRBJ1-2; 10 positions agree with TRBD1. V lost 5 bases and J lost 2; bases outside the gene matches: 5. CDR3 length equals 15 residues. The germline V gene has CDR1 LGHDT and CDR2 YNNKEL (reference sequence). CDR3 protein: CASSETGGFNYGYTF. The CDR3 bases are TGTGCCAGCAGCGAGACAGGGGGCTTCAACTATGGCTACACCTTC.

This clone was found a few times. J is TRBJ2-1 and V is TRBV9; 8 nucleotides line up with TRBD2. CDR1 and CDR2 (germline): SGDLS, YYNGEE. Trimming removed 0 bases from V and 1 base from J; junction bases left unmatched: 3. The CDR3 runs 16 residues. The CDR3 loop is CASSVAGGQSYNEQFF. Written as DNA, the CDR3 is TGTGCCAGCAGCGTAGCGGGGGGGCAGTCCTACAATGAGCAGTTCTTC.

This clone has a single count. The rearrangement joins TRBV9 to TRBJ2-4; 9 bases are shared with TRBD1. Trimming removed 0 bases from V and 1 base from J; junction bases left unmatched: 5. The CDR3 extends over 17 amino acids. Germline V gene data show CDR1 as SGDLS and CDR2 as YYNGEE. CDR3 sequence: CASSVAGTGFAKNIQYF. The DNA for the CDR3 is TGTGCCAGCAGCGTAGCAGGGACAGGGTTCGCCAAAAACATTCAGTACTTC.

The rearrangement uses TRBV6-2 or TRBV6-3 and TRBJ2-6; D possibly corresponds to TRBD2 (6 bases). The germline V gene encodes CDR1 MNHEY and CDR2 SVGEGT. This CDR3 comprises 18 residues. Trimming removed 7 bases at V and 0 bases at J, with 19 bases between. The CDR3 bases are TGTGCCAGCACCCCCTGGGGGGACTCTAGCTCTGGGGCCAACGTCCTGACTTTC. The encoded protein is CASTPWGDSSSGANVLTF.

V usage is TRBV14 and J usage is TRBJ1-2, with 8 bases aligning to TRBD1. The V gene end was trimmed by 1 base and the J gene end by 6 bases; junction bases not matched to a gene: 1. The length of the CDR3 is 13 residues. Germline assignment: CDR1 SGHDN and CDR2 FVKESK. The CDR3 DNA follows: TGTGCCAGCAGCCAAGGACAGGGGCATGGCTACACCTTC. It is translated as CASSQGQGHGYTF.

The genes are TRBV6-5 and TRBJ2-7, with D perhaps TRBD1 (6 bases). The CDR3 length is 14 residues. V shed 2 bases and J shed 6 bases, with 14 bases lying between them. Germline lookup yields CDR1 MNHEY and CDR2 SVGAGI. CDR3 bases: TGTGCCAGCAGTTACCGGGAACAGGGTTCCGAGCAGTACTTC. Amino acids: CASSYREQGSEQYF.

The chain carries TRBV7-8 and TRBJ1-1, with 9 bases lining up with TRBD1. The CDR3 totals 15 residues. Trimming took 5 bases from V and 0 from J; bases not matched to a gene: 4. Germline assignment: CDR1 SGHVS and CDR2 FQNEAQ. CDR3 in DNA: TGTGCCAGCAGCCTCAGACAGGGGGTGAACACTGAAGCTTTCTTT. Protein product: CASSLRQGVNTEAFF.